What follows describes a single T cell receptor (beta chain). The antigen is unknown. The data were obtained in a study of T cell repertoires in cytomegalovirus infection. As for the study in general: Based on public TCR beta signatures, there were indications of CMV infection and of a matching HLA type. Whole-study findings and limits: HLA-C-restricted CMV-specific TCR beta clonotypes were dominant in the ex vivo response. Cumulative frequency (of public TCR beta family members) identified carriers of CMV plus the relevant HLA.

The CDR3 runs to 15 residues. In germline, CDR1 is SEHNR, CDR2 FQNEAQ (reference sequence). The V end was cut by 4 bases, the J end by 4 bases, with 16 bases between. TCRdb processed the reads anew with MiXCR; each CDR3 protein has one entry. This sample has nearly 650,000 distinct CDR3 sequences; more than 20% occur once, and the top ten carry less than 10%. The TCR sequence derives from a human donor in good health (CMV status not recorded). Some clones in this sample may be carry-over from other donors' samples. Sequenced input: CD8+ T cells from PBMCs. This chain connects TRBV7-9 to TRBJ1-2; D gene ambiguous. Here the CDR3 reads CASSSGPVASYGYTF. In DNA, the CDR3 is TGTGCCAGCAGCTCCGGGCCCGTAGCAAGCTATGGCTACACCTTC.